The clone carrying this T cell receptor (beta chain) was observed a single time. Its antigen remains unidentified. With 60 Vbeta and 13 Jbeta primers, the PCR was carried out. The protocol was immunoSEQ multiplex PCR, while the TCRdb copy is restricted to in-frame clones and leaves out a portion. The sample has about 140,000 clones, around 80% seen once. The record originates from a study of cytomegalovirus exposure and HLA in healthy donors. Study-level findings and limits: Many donors carried some public TCRs, although rarity characterized most TCR sequences. In vitro assays verified that a few CMV-associated chains recognized CMV antigens specifically.

The clonotype comes from a woman aged 40-49 years in good health and CMV-seronegative. Sequencing was done on a sample of PBMCs.

The DNA for the CDR3 is TGCGCCAGCAGCTTGGACCCTATAGGGGTTTATACGCAGTATTTT. The encoded protein is CASSLDPIGVYTQYF. The J gene is TRBJ2-3, the V gene TRBV5-1, with TRBD1 as a possible D gene (5 bases). The V end lost 0 bases, the J end lost 7 bases, and 15 bases lay between the germline ends. The CDR3 sequence is 15 residues long. The V gene's germline CDR1 is SGHRS and CDR2 YFSETQ. Together with reference TRBV5-1 and TRBJ2-3, the CDR3 gives the full variable domain: KAGVTQTPRYLIKTRGQQVTLSCSPISGHRSVSWYQQTPGQGLQFLFEYFSETQRNKGNFPGRFSGRQFSNSRSEMNVSTLELGDSALYLCASSLDPIGVYTQYFGPGTRLTVL.